This TCR beta chain was sequenced during a study of beta chain features in type 1 diabetes. Reverse transcription of all isolated RNA meant that expressed TCRB transcripts were sequenced. Sequenced by immunoSEQ multiplex PCR; TCRdb stores in-frame clones only, minus some. The sample includes about 160,000 clones, roughly 8% seen only once; the top ten take approximately 0.54%. Points from the study as a whole: Among type 1 diabetes patients, VDJ junctions had fewer insertions and more deletions. Moderate but significant shortening of TCRB CDR3s was recorded in all four CD4+ subsets from Type 1 diabetes patients.

This clone was seen a few times. The antigen remains undetermined. Sequencing used central memory CD4+ T cells from blood. The sequence came from a man aged 18 to 30 with type 1 diabetes.

The CDR3 sequence: CASSLEVAGDPYEQYF. The CDR3 nucleotides are TGCGCCAGCAGCTTGGAAGTAGCGGGAGATCCCTACGAGCAGTACTTC. The chain has TRBV5-1 and TRBJ2-7; TRBD2 matches at 9 bases. This CDR3 has 16 amino acids. Germline V CDR1 and CDR2: SGHRS, YFSETQ. With V trimmed by 0 bases and J by 2 bases, 6 bases remained unmatched.